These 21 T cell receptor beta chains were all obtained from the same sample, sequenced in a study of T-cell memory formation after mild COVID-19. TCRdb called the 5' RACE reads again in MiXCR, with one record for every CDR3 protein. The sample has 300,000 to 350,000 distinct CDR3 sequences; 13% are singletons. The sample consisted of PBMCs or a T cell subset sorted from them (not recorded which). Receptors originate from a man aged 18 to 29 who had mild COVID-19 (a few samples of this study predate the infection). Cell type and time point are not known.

The CDR3 spells CASSFSAEGQGGGDTQYF. CDR3 DNA: TGTGCCAGCAGTTTTTCTGCTGAGGGACAGGGGGGAGGAGATACGCAGTATTTT. The V call is TRBV28, the J call TRBJ2-3; TRBD1 agrees at 11 bases. Germline assignment: CDR1 MDHEN and CDR2 SYDVKM. J lost 5 bases, V lost 3 bases, and 13 bases had no gene match. This CDR3 spans 18 amino acids.

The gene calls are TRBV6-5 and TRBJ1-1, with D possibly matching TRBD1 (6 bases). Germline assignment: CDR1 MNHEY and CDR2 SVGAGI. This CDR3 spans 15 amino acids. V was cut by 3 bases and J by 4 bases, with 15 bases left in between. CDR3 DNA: TGTGCCAGCAGTTATGAATACAGGGCAGGCACTGAAGCTTTCTTT. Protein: CASSYEYRAGTEAFF.

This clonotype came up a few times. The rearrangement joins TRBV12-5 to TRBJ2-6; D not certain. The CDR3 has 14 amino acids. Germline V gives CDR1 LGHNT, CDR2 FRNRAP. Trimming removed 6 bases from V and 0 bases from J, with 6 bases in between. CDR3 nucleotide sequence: TGTGCTAGTGGATTCTTCTCTGGGGCCAACGTCCTGACTTTC. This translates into CASGFFSGANVLTF. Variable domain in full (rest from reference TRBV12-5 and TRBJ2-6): DARVTQTPRHKVTEMGQEVTMRCQPILGHNTVFWYRQTMMQGLELLAYFRNRAPLDDSGMPKDRFSAEMPDATLATLKIQPSEPRDSAVYFCASGFFSGANVLTFGAGSRLTVL.

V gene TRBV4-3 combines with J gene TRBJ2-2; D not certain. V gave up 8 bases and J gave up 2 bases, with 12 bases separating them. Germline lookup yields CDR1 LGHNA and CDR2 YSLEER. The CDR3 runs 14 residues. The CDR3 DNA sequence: TGCGCCAGCGGAGAGATAGCTAACACCGGGGAGCTGTTTTTT. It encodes CASGEIANTGELFF.

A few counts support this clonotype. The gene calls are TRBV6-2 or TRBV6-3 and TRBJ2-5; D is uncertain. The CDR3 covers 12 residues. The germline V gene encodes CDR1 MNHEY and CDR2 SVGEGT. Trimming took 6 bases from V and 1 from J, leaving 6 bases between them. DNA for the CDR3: TGTGCCAGCAGACCGAGCCAAGAGACCCAGTACTTC. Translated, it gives CASRPSQETQYF.

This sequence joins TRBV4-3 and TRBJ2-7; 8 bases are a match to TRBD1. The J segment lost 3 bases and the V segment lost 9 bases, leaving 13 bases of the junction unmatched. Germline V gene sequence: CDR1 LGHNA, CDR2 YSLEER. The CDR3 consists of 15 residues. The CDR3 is CARPYGGQAYYEQYV. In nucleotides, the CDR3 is TGCGCCAGACCTTACGGGGGACAGGCTTACTACGAGCAGTACGTC.

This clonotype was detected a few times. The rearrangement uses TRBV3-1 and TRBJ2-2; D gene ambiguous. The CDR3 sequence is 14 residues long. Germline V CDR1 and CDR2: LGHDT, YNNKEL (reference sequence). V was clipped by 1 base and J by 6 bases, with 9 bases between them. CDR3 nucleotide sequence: TGTGCCAGCAGCCAAGGTCTAGTTGCCGGGGAGCTGTTTTTT. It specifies CASSQGLVAGELFF.

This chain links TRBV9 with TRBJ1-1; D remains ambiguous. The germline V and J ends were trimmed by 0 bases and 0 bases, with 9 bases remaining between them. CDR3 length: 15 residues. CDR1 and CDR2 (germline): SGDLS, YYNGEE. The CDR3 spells CASSVGTGMNTEAFF. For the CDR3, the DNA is TGTGCCAGCAGCGTAGGGACGGGGATGAACACTGAAGCTTTCTTT. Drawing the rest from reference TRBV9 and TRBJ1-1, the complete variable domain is DSGVTQTPKHLITATGQRVTLRCSPRSGDLSVYWYQQSLDQGLQFLIQYYNGEERAKGNILERFSAQQFPDLHSELNLSSLELGDSALYFCASSVGTGMNTEAFFGQGTRLTVV.

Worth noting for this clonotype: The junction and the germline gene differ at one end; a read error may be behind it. The CDR3 DNA reads TGTGACAGCAGCCTCGAAGCGGGGGACAGGGCCGTCACCGGGGAGCTGTTTTTT. This gives the protein CDSSLEAGDRAVTGELFF. The chain recombines TRBV11-2 with TRBJ2-2; D is perhaps TRBD1 (9 bases). The CDR3 loop spans 18 amino acids. The germline V gene encodes CDR1 SGHAT and CDR2 FQNNGV.

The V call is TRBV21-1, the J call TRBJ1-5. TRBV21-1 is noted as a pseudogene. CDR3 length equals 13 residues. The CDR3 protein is CASSKGGYQPQHF. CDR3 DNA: TGTGCCAGCAGCAAAGGTGGGTATCAGCCCCAGCATTTT.

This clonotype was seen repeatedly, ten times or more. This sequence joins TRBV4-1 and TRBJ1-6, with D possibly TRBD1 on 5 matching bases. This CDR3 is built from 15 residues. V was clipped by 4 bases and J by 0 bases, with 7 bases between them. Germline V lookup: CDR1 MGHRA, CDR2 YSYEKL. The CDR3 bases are TGCGCCAGCAGCCCAGGGAGCTCCTATAATTCACCCCTCCACTTT. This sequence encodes CASSPGSSYNSPLHF.

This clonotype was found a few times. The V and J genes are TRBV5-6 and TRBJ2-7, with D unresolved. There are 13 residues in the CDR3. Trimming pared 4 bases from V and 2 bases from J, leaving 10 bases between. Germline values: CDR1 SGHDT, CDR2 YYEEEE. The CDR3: CASSRPGPYEQYF. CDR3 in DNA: TGTGCCAGCAGCCGCCCGGGTCCCTACGAGCAGTACTTC. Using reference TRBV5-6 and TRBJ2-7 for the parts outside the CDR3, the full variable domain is DAGVTQSPTHLIKTRGQQVTLRCSPKSGHDTVSWYQQALGQGPQFIFQYYEEEERQRGNFPDRFSGHQFPNYSSELNVNALLLGDSALYLCASSRPGPYEQYFGPGTRLTVT.

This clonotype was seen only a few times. The CDR3 DNA reads as TGCAGTGCCCCGGCGGCGGGGGGGCTATGGGAGACCCAGTACTTC. Protein sequence: CSAPAAGGLWETQYF. V is TRBV20-1 and J is TRBJ2-5; 9 nucleotides line up with TRBD2. Germline V lookup: CDR1 DFQATT, CDR2 SNEGSKA (reference sequence). J lost 5 bases, V lost 6 bases, and 13 bases had no gene match. The CDR3 runs 15 residues.

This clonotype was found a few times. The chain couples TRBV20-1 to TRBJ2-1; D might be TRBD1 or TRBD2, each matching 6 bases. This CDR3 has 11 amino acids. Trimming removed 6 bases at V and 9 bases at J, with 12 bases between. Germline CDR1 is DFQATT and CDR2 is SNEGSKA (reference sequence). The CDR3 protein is CSAPRGAEQFF. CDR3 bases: TGCAGTGCCCCGAGGGGGGCTGAGCAGTTCTTC.

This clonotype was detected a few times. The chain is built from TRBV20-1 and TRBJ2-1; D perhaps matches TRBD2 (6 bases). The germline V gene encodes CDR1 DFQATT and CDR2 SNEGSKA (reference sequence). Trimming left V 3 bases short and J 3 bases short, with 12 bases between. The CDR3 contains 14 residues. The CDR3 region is CSASTGTGYNEQFF. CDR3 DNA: TGCAGTGCTAGTACCGGGACTGGCTACAATGAGCAGTTCTTC.

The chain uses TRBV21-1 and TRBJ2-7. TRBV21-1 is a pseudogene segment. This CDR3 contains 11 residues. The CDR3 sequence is CASSKRDEQYV. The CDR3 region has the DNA TGTGCCAGCAGCAAACGGGACGAGCAGTACGTC.

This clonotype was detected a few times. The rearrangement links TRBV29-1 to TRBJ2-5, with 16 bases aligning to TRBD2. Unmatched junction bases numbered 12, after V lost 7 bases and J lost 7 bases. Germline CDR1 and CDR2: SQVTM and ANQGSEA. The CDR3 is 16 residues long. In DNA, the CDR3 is TGCAGCGCACCGGGACTAGCGGGGGGGGGCGCCGGGACCCAGTACTTC. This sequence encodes CSAPGLAGGGAGTQYF.

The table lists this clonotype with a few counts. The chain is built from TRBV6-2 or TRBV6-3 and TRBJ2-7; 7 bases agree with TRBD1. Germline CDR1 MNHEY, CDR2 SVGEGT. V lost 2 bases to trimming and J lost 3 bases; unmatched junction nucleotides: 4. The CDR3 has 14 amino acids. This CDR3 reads CASSYRGHLYEQYV. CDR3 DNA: TGTGCCAGCAGTTACAGGGGGCACCTCTACGAGCAGTACGTC.

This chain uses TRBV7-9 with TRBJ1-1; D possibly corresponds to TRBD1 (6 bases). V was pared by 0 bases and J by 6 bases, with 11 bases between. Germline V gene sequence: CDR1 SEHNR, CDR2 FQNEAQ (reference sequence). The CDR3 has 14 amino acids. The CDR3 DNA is TGTGCCAGCAGCTTAGCGGGGGACACCGCTGAAGCTTTCTTT. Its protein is CASSLAGDTAEAFF.

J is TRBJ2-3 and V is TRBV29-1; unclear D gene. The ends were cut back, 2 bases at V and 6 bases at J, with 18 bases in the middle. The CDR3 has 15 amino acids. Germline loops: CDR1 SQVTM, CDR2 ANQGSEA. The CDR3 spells CSVEILQQPPDTQYF. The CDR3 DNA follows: TGCAGCGTTGAAATTCTGCAACAACCCCCCGATACGCAGTATTTT.

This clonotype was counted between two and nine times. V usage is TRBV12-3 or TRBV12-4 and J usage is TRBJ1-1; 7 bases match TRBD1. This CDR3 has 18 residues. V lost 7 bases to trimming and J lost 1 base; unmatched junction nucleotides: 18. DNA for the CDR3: TGTGCCAGCAACGCCCATCTGCGAGACAGGGCGAAGAACACTGAAGCTTTCTTT. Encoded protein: CASNAHLRDRAKNTEAFF.